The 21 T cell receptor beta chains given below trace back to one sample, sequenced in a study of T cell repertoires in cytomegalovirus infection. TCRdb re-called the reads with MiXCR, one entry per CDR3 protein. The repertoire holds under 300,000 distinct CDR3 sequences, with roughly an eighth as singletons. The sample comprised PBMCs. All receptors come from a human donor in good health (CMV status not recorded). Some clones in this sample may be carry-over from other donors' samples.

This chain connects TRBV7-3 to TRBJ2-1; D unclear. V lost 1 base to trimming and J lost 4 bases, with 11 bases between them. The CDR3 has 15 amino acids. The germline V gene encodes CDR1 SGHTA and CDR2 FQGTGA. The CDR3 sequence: CASSLMPAQYNEQFF. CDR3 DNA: TGTGCCAGCAGCTTAATGCCCGCCCAGTACAATGAGCAGTTCTTC.

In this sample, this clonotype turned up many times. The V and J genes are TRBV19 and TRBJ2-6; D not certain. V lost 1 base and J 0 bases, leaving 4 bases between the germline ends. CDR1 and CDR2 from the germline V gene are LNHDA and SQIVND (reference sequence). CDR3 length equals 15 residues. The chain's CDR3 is CASSIVSSGANVLTF. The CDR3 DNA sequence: TGTGCCAGTAGTATAGTAAGCTCTGGGGCCAACGTCCTGACTTTC.

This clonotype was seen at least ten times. CDR3 nucleotide sequence: TGTGCCAGTATCCCACCCGGACGGCTAGCCAAAAACATTCAGTACTTC. Encoded protein: CASIPPGRLAKNIQYF. The J gene is TRBJ2-4, the V gene TRBV19; D remains unclear. Germline V CDR1 and CDR2: LNHDA, SQIVND (reference sequence). CDR3 size: 16 residues. Deletions cut 7 bases from V and 0 bases from J, with 16 bases between.

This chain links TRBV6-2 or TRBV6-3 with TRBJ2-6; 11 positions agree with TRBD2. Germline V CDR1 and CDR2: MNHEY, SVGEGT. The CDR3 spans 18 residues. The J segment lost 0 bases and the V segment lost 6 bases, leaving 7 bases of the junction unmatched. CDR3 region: CASSPTSGAFSGANVLTF. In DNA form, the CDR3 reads TGTGCCAGCAGCCCGACTAGCGGGGCTTTCTCTGGGGCCAACGTCCTGACTTTC.

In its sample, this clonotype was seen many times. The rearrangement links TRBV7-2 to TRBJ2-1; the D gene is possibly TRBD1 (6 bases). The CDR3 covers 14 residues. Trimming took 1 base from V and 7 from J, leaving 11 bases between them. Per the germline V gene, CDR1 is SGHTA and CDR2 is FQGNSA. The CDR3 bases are TGTGCCAGCAGCTTAGGAGGACAGTCTAATGAGCAGTTCTTC. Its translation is CASSLGGQSNEQFF.

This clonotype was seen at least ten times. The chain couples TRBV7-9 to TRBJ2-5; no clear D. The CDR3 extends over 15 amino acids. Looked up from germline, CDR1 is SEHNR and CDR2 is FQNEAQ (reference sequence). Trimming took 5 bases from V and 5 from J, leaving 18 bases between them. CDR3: CASSPPRPPQETQYF. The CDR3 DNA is TGTGCCAGCAGCCCGCCGAGGCCCCCTCAGGAGACCCAGTACTTC. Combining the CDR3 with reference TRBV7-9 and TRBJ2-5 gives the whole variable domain DTGVSQNPRHKITKRGQNVTFRCDPISEHNRLYWYRQTLGQGPEFLTYFQNEAQLEKSRLLSDRFSAERPKGSFSTLEIQRTEQGDSAMYLCASSPPRPPQETQYFGPGTRLLVL.

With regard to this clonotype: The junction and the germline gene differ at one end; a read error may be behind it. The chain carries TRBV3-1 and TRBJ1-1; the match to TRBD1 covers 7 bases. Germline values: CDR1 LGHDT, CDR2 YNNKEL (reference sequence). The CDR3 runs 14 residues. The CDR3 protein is CASSQLTGNTEAFF. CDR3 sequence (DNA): TGTGCCAGCAGCCAATTGACAGGGAACACTGAAGCGTTCTTT.

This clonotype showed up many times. This CDR3 is CASSLDTGIETQYF. CDR3 nucleotides: TGTGCCAGCAGCTTAGATACAGGGATAGAGACCCAGTACTTC. The genes are TRBV11-2 and TRBJ2-5; a possible D gene is TRBD1 (6 bases). V was shortened by 0 bases and J by 4 bases, with 9 bases between the two germline ends. Germline CDR1 reads SGHAT; CDR2 reads FQNNGV. The length of the CDR3 is 14 residues.

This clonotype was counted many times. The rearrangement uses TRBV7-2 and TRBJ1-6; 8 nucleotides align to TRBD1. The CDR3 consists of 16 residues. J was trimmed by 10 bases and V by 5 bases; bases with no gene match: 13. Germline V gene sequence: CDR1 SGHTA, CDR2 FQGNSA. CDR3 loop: CASSTLPTGEGSPLHF. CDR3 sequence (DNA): TGTGCCAGCAGCACCCTCCCGACAGGGGAGGGATCACCCCTCCACTTT.

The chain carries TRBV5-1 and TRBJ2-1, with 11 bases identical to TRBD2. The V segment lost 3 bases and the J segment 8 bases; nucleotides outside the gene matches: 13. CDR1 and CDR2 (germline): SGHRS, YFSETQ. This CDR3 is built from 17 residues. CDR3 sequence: CASSSTSGSAPWDEQFF. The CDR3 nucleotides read TGCGCCAGCAGCTCTACTAGCGGGAGTGCTCCCTGGGATGAGCAGTTCTTC. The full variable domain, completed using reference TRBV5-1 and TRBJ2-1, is KAGVTQTPRYLIKTRGQQVTLSCSPISGHRSVSWYQQTPGQGLQFLFEYFSETQRNKGNFPGRFSGRQFSNSRSEMNVSTLELGDSALYLCASSSTSGSAPWDEQFFGPGTRLTVL.

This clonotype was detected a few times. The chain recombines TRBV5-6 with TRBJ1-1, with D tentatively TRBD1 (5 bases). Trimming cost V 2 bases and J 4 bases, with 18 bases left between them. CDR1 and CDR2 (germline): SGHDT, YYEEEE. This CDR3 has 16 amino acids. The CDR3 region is CASSFSGIRGSTEAFF. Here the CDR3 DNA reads TGTGCCAGCAGCTTCTCTGGGATAAGGGGAAGCACTGAAGCTTTCTTT.

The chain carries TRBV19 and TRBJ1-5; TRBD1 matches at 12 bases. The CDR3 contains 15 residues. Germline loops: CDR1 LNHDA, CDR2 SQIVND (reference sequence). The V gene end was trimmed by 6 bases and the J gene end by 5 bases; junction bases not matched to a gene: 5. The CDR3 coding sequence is TGTGCCAGTAGCCGAGGGACAGGGGGCGATCAGCCCCAGCATTTT. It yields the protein CASSRGTGGDQPQHF.

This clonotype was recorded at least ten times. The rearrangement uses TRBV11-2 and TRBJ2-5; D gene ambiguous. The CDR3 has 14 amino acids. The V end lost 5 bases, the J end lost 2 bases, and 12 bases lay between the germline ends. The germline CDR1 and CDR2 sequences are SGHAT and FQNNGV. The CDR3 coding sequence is TGTGCCAGCAGCCTAGGGTACGGGCAAGAGACCCAGTACTTC. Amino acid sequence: CASSLGYGQETQYF.

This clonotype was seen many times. Here the CDR3 DNA reads TGTGCCAGCAGCTTAAAAACAGGGTCTGGAAACACCATATATTTT. Encoded protein: CASSLKTGSGNTIYF. V usage is TRBV7-6 and J usage is TRBJ1-3, with D possibly TRBD1 on 6 matching bases. The CDR3 consists of 15 residues. V was pared by 2 bases and J by 1 base, with 9 bases between. The V gene's germline CDR1 is SGHVS and CDR2 FNYEAQ.

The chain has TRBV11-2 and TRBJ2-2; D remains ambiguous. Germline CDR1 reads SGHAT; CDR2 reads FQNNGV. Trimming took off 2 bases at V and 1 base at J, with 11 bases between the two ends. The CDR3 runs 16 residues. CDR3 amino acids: CASSLIAGLNTGELFF. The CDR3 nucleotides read TGTGCCAGCAGCTTAATCGCAGGATTGAACACCGGGGAGCTGTTTTTT.

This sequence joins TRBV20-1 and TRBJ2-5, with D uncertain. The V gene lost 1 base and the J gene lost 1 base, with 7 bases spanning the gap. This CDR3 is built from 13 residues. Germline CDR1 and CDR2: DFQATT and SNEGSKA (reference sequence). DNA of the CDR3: TGCAGTGCTAGAGGTCAGAGCCAAGAGACCCAGTACTTC. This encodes CSARGQSQETQYF.

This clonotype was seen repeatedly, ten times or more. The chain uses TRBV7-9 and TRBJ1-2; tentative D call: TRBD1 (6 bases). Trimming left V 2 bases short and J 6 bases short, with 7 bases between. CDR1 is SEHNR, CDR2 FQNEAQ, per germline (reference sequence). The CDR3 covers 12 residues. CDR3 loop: CASSLQGNGYTF. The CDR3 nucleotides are TGTGCCAGCAGCTTACAGGGGAATGGCTACACCTTC. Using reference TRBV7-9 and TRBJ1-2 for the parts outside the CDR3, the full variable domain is DTGVSQNPRHKITKRGQNVTFRCDPISEHNRLYWYRQTLGQGPEFLTYFQNEAQLEKSRLLSDRFSAERPKGSFSTLEIQRTEQGDSAMYLCASSLQGNGYTFGSGTRLTVV.

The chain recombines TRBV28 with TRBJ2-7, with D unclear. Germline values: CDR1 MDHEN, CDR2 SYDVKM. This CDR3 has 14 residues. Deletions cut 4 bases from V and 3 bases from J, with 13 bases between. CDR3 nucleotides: TGTGCCAGCAGTTACGTTGGGATTAGCTACGAGCAGTACTTC. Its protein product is CASSYVGISYEQYF.

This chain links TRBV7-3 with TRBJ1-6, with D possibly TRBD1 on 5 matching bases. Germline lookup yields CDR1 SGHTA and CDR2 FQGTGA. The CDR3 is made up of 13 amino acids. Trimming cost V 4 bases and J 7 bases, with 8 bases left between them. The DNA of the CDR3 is TGTGCCAGCAGCTCAGGGTTGAATTCACCCCTCCACTTT. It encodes CASSSGLNSPLHF.

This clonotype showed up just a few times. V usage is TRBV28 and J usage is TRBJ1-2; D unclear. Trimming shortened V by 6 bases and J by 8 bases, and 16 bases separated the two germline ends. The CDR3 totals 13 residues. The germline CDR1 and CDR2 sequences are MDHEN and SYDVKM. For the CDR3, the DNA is TGTGCCAGCAGCTCCGAGAGGGTTGAGGGCTACACCTTC. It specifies CASSSERVEGYTF.

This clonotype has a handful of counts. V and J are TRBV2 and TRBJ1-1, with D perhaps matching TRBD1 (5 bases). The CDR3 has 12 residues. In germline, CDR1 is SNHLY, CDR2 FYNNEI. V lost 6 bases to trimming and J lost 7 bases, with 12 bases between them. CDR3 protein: CASRGTAGEAFF. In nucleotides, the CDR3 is TGTGCCAGCAGGGGGACCGCTGGTGAAGCTTTCTTT. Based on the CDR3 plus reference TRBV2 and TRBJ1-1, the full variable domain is EPEVTQTPSHQVTQMGQEVILRCVPISNHLYFYWYRQILGQKVEFLVSFYNNEISEKSEIFDDQFSVERPDGSNFTLKIRSTKLEDSAMYFCASRGTAGEAFFGQGTRLTVV.